These 23 T cell receptor beta chains share one sample of origin, sequenced in a study of T-cell reconstitution after alpha-beta-depleted transplantation in children. Preparation of the TCRbeta library used unique molecular identifiers. From the PCR reads, TCRdb called clonotypes with MiXCR, one entry per CDR3 protein. In the table there are 70,000 to 95,000 distinct CDR3 sequences, 15% of which are singletons. The input for sequencing was PBMCs, mostly from graft donor cells, taken 180 days after TCRalphabeta/CD19-depleted stem cell transplant. These receptors were obtained from a male patient aged 2-10 years who had a stem cell transplant for acute lymphoblastic leukemia, so the T cells may come from the graft donor.

This clonotype was recorded at least ten times. As DNA, the CDR3 is TGTGCCAGCAGCTCCGGGGCCTACGAGCAGTACTTC. Translating it yields CASSSGAYEQYF. The chain has TRBV7-9 and TRBJ2-7; D is possibly TRBD2 (5 bases). Germline V CDR1 and CDR2: SEHNR, FQNEAQ (reference sequence). The CDR3 loop spans 12 amino acids. V lost 4 bases to trimming and J lost 2 bases, with 6 bases between them.

V gene TRBV6-2 or TRBV6-3 combines with J gene TRBJ1-6; 8 bases fit TRBD1. V was pared by 6 bases and J by 14 bases, with 12 bases of the junction left unmatched. The CDR3 consists of 14 residues. CDR1 MNHEY and CDR2 SVGEGT come from the germline V gene. The CDR3 sequence: CASSADRGFTALHF. The CDR3 region has the DNA TGTGCCAGCAGCGCCGACAGGGGATTCACGGCCCTCCACTTT.

This clonotype was seen many times. V and J are TRBV6-4 and TRBJ1-5; 8 positions match TRBD1. After removal of 0 bases from V and 2 bases from J, the junction contained 0 bases not matched to a gene. Germline V gene data show CDR1 as MRHNA and CDR2 as SNTAGT. CDR3 length: 15 residues. In DNA, the CDR3 is TGTGCCAGCAGTGACTCGACAGGGGGCAATCAGCCCCAGCATTTT. Translation: CASSDSTGGNQPQHF.

The chain has TRBV27 and TRBJ1-1; maybe TRBD1 (6 bases). The CDR3 runs to 15 residues. Looked up from germline, CDR1 is MNHEY and CDR2 is SMNVEV (reference sequence). Trimming stripped 4 bases from V and 1 base from J, with 13 bases between. CDR3 in DNA: TGTGCCAGCAGTTCCGTACAGGGTCAGAACACTGAAGCTTTCTTT. It encodes CASSSVQGQNTEAFF.

The table lists this clonotype with a few counts. This rearrangement joins TRBV11-2 to TRBJ2-7; D gene ambiguous. The CDR3 loop spans 14 amino acids. Germline V gene data show CDR1 as SGHAT and CDR2 as FQNNGV. The V end lost 7 bases, the J end lost 2 bases, and 15 bases lay between the germline ends. CDR3 nucleotide sequence: TGTGCCAGCACCCAACTCGTCTCCCCCTACGAGCAGTACTTC. Translation: CASTQLVSPYEQYF.

There are many counts of this clonotype. CDR3 nucleotide sequence: TGCAGTGCTAGACCCGTAGCGGGGGACGACCAAGAGACCCAGTACTTC. Translation gives CSARPVAGDDQETQYF. The rearrangement links TRBV20-1 to TRBJ2-5, with 9 bases aligning to TRBD2. This CDR3 contains 16 residues. In germline, CDR1 is DFQATT, CDR2 SNEGSKA (reference sequence). The trim removed 2 bases at V and 0 bases at J, leaving 7 bases unmatched.

This clonotype was observed a few times. J is TRBJ2-1 and V is TRBV5-6, with 7 nucleotides matching TRBD1. V gave up 6 bases and J gave up 7 bases; unmatched junction bases: 10. Looked up from germline, CDR1 is SGHDT and CDR2 is YYEEEE. CDR3 length: 14 amino acids. The CDR3 DNA reads TGTGCCAGCACCGCGGACAGGTCTAGGAATGAGCAGTTCTTC. It encodes CASTADRSRNEQFF.

This clonotype came up a few times. The V call is TRBV15, the J call TRBJ2-7; 8 bases align to TRBD1. Germline V gene lookup returns CDR1 LNHNV and CDR2 YYDKDF (reference sequence). The J segment lost 3 bases and the V segment lost 3 bases, leaving 13 bases of the junction unmatched. The CDR3 covers 17 residues. The CDR3 loop reads CATSSGLVWDRSYEQYF. The CDR3 DNA reads TGTGCCACCAGCAGTGGGCTCGTCTGGGACAGGAGCTACGAGCAGTACTTC. The variable domain in full, completed from reference TRBV15 and TRBJ2-7, reads DAMVIQNPRYQVTQFGKPVTLSCSQTLNHNVMYWYQQKSSQAPKLLFHYYDKDFNNEADTPDNFQSRRPNTSFCFLDIRSPGLGDTAMYLCATSSGLVWDRSYEQYFGPGTRLTVT.

This clonotype was counted once. The chain has TRBV4-3 and TRBJ2-1, with D perhaps TRBD1 (6 bases). The V end was cut by 0 bases, the J end by 1 base, with 10 bases between. Per the germline V gene, CDR1 is LGHNA and CDR2 is YSLEER. The CDR3 has 16 residues. CDR3 sequence: CASSQDYRDSYNEQFF. CDR3 nucleotides: TGCGCCAGCAGCCAAGATTACAGGGATTCCTACAATGAGCAGTTCTTC.

The table lists this clonotype with a few counts. The chain uses TRBV13 and TRBJ2-1, with 9 bases aligning to TRBD2. In germline, CDR1 is PRHDT, CDR2 FYEKMQ (reference sequence). J gave up 9 bases and V 0 bases, and 9 bases lay outside the gene matches. The CDR3 runs 16 residues. CDR3 sequence (DNA): TGTGCCAGCAGCTTAGGGGCGGGGGGGCCACGAAGTGAGCAGTTCTTC. This codes for CASSLGAGGPRSEQFF.

The genes are TRBV7-8 and TRBJ1-5; TRBD1 is a possible D gene (5 bases). Germline-derived CDR1 and CDR2 are SGHVS and FQNEAQ. Between the trimmed V and J ends, which lost 5 bases and 3 bases, there was a span of 17 bases. There are 16 residues in the CDR3. CDR3 sequence (DNA): TGTGCCAGCAGCGACGTCCAGGGTGAGGACAATCAGCCCCAGCATTTT. Residues: CASSDVQGEDNQPQHF. Full variable domain (remainder filled in from reference TRBV7-8 and TRBJ1-5): GAGVSQSPRYKVAKRGQDVALRCDPISGHVSLFWYQQALGQGPEFLTYFQNEAQLDKSGLPSDRFFAERPEGSVSTLKIQRTQQEDSAVYLCASSDVQGEDNQPQHFGDGTRLSIL.

This clonotype was seen repeatedly, ten times or more. The V gene is TRBV12-3 or TRBV12-4, the J gene TRBJ2-3; D remains unclear. This CDR3 contains 15 residues. Deletions cut 5 bases from V and 2 bases from J, with 14 bases between. CDR3 residues: CASSHPGRHTDTQYF. CDR3 in DNA: TGTGCCAGCAGTCATCCCGGCAGGCACACAGATACGCAGTATTTT.

This clonotype showed up many times. The CDR3 DNA follows: TGTGCCAGCAGTTGGAGCGGGGACACAGATACGCAGTATTTT. Amino acid sequence: CASSWSGDTDTQYF. The chain has TRBV6-5 and TRBJ2-3, with 7 positions matching TRBD2. From germline, CDR1 is MNHEY and CDR2 SVGAGI. This CDR3 comprises 14 residues. V was pared by 4 bases and J by 2 bases, with 3 bases of the junction left unmatched.

This clonotype has only a few counts. The chain is built from TRBV11-1 and TRBJ1-2, with 9 bases identical to TRBD1. CDR1 is SGHAT and CDR2 is FQDESV in the germline V gene (reference sequence). V was clipped by 1 base and J by 5 bases; unmatched bases: 5. CDR3 length equals 15 residues. CDR3 DNA sequence: TGTGCCAGCAGCTTAGGGTCGGGACAGGGATATGGCTACACCTTC. This encodes CASSLGSGQGYGYTF.

This clonotype came up a few times. This rearrangement joins TRBV5-6 to TRBJ1-2; no firm D call. The V and J ends lost 3 bases and 8 bases respectively, with 11 bases between them. Per germline, CDR1 SGHDT and CDR2 YYEEEE. The CDR3 runs to 12 residues. The CDR3 nucleotides are TGTGCCAGCAGCTGGACGGAGAGGGGCTACACCTTC. This codes for CASSWTERGYTF.

The chain links TRBV5-1 to TRBJ1-4; the D is unclear. Trimming took off 0 bases at V and 7 bases at J, with 10 bases between the two ends. CDR3 size: 14 residues. The germline V gene encodes CDR1 SGHRS and CDR2 YFSETQ. This chain's CDR3 is CASSLATRGEKLFF. CDR3 nucleotides: TGCGCCAGCAGCTTGGCGACCCGGGGTGAAAAACTGTTTTTT.

This chain connects TRBV6-5 to TRBJ2-1; 11 positions agree with TRBD2. Trimming cost V 1 base and J 2 bases; bases outside gene matches: 7. This CDR3 is 18 amino acids long. Germline V gene data show CDR1 as MNHEY and CDR2 as SVGAGI. The CDR3 DNA reads TGTGCCAGCAGTTACTTTACCGGGACTAGCGGTGCCTACAATGAGCAGTTCTTC. Translation: CASSYFTGTSGAYNEQFF.

This clonotype was seen many times. CDR3 sequence (DNA): TGTGCCAGCAGTTACCCAACCACTCGAATCCCCTTCGGGGAGCTGTTTTTT. Its translation is CASSYPTTRIPFGELFF. The chain links TRBV6-2 or TRBV6-3 to TRBJ2-2, with D unresolved. Germline lookup yields CDR1 MNHEY and CDR2 SVGEGT. V was shortened by 2 bases and J by 7 bases, with 20 bases between the two germline ends. This CDR3 contains 17 residues.

The chain links TRBV6-1 to TRBJ2-3; D is undetermined. V lost 8 bases, J lost 0 bases, and 15 bases lay in between. The V gene's germline CDR1 is MNHNS and CDR2 SASEGT. CDR3 length: 15 amino acids. CDR3 in amino acids: CASSLQPSSTDTQYF. The CDR3 DNA reads as TGTGCCAGCTCCCTCCAGCCGTCTAGCACAGATACGCAGTATTTT.

The chain carries TRBV7-2 and TRBJ2-3; 11 positions match TRBD2. J was trimmed by 3 bases and V by 5 bases; bases with no gene match: 4. Germline V gene lookup returns CDR1 SGHTA and CDR2 FQGNSA. There are 15 residues in the CDR3. The chain's CDR3 is CASSRRLAGTDTQYF. In nucleotides, the CDR3 is TGTGCCAGCAGCCGTCGACTAGCGGGGACAGATACGCAGTATTTT.

This clonotype was picked up a small number of times. The CDR3 reads CASSLAQTGELFF. DNA of the CDR3: TGCGCCAGCAGCTTGGCCCAAACCGGGGAGCTGTTTTTT. The chain combines TRBV5-1 with TRBJ2-2; D gene uncertain. The ends were cut back, 0 bases at V and 5 bases at J, with 5 bases in the middle. This CDR3 contains 13 residues. CDR1 is SGHRS and CDR2 is YFSETQ in the germline V gene.

The V and J genes are TRBV19 and TRBJ1-4; D call uncertain. Per the germline V gene, CDR1 is LNHDA and CDR2 is SQIVND (reference sequence). This CDR3 is built from 15 residues. V lost 4 bases and J lost 4, with 13 bases in between. The CDR3 protein is CASSTLGRLNEKLFF. The CDR3 DNA reads as TGTGCCAGTAGTACCCTCGGTCGGCTTAATGAAAAACTGTTTTTT.

This clonotype was found a few times. The rearrangement uses TRBV2 and TRBJ1-4, with D hard to call. The V end was cut by 5 bases, the J end by 4 bases, with 23 bases between. This CDR3 contains 18 residues. Germline V gives CDR1 SNHLY, CDR2 FYNNEI. CDR3 in amino acids: CASSRRTNPFERNEKLFF. CDR3 bases: TGTGCCAGCAGTCGAAGAACCAACCCGTTCGAACGTAATGAAAAACTGTTTTTT.